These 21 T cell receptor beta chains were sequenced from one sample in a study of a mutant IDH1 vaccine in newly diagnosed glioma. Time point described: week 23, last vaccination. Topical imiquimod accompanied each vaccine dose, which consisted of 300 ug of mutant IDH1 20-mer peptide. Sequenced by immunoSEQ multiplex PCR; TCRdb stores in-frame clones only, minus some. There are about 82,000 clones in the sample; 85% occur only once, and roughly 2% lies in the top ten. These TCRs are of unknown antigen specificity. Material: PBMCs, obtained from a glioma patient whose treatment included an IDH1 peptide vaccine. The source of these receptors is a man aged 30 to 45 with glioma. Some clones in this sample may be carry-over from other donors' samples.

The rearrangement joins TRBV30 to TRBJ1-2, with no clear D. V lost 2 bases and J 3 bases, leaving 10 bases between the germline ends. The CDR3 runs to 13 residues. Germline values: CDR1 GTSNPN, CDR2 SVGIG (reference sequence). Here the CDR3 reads CAWSREGYYGYTF. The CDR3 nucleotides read TGTGCCTGGAGTAGGGAAGGGTACTATGGCTACACCTTC.

DNA for the CDR3: TGTGCCAGCAGCTTAGCAGAGGTCGACAGGGTAACCTTC. Translating gives CASSLAEVDRVTF. The chain recombines TRBV7-9 with TRBJ1-2; 7 positions match TRBD1. The germline V gene encodes CDR1 SEHNR and CDR2 FQNEAQ (reference sequence). J was trimmed by 14 bases and V by 0 bases; bases with no gene match: 9. CDR3 length: 13 residues.

CDR3 in DNA: TGCGCCAGCAGCCAAGATGGGGCCAGGGGTAGTTTCTCTGGAAACACCATATATTTT. Translated: CASSQDGARGSFSGNTIYF. This rearrangement joins TRBV4-3 to TRBJ1-3, with TRBD1 as a possible D gene (6 bases). The CDR3 length is 19 residues. The germline V and J ends were trimmed by 0 bases and 0 bases, with 18 bases remaining between them. Germline V lookup: CDR1 LGHNA, CDR2 YSLEER.

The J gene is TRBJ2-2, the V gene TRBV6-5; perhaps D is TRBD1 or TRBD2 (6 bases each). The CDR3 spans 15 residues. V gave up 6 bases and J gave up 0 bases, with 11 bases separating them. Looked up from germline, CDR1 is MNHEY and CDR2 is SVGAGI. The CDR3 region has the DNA TGTGCCAGCAGGGGGGGACACACGAACACCGGGGAGCTGTTTTTT. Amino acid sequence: CASRGGHTNTGELFF.

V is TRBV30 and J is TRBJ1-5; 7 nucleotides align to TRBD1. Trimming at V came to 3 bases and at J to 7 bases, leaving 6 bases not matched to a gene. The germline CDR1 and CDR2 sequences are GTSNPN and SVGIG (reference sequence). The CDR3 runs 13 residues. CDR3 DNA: TGTGCCTGGAGCGGGACAGTAGGGCAGCCCCAGCATTTT. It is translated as CAWSGTVGQPQHF.

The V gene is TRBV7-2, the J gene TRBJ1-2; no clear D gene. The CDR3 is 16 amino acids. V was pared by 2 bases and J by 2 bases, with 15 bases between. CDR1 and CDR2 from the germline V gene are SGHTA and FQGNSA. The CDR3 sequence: CASSLPPGTTNYGYTF. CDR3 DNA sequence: TGTGCCAGCAGCTTACCTCCGGGAACTACAAACTATGGCTACACCTTC.

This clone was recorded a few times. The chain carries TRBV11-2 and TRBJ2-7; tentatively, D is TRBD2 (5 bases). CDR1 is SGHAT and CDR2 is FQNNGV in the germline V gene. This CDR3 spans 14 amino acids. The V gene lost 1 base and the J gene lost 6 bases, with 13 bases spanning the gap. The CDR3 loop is CASSLGLLGTEQYF. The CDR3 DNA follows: TGTGCCAGCAGCTTAGGCCTACTAGGCACCGAGCAGTACTTC.

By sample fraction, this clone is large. The CDR3 loop reads CASSFGRYTEAFF. As DNA, the CDR3 is TGCGCCAGCAGTTTCGGACGATACACTGAAGCTTTCTTT. The V gene is TRBV5-1, the J gene TRBJ1-1; D uncertain. The CDR3 extends over 13 amino acids. The V gene's germline CDR1 is SGHRS and CDR2 YFSETQ. Trimming cost V 5 bases and J 3 bases, with 11 bases left between them.

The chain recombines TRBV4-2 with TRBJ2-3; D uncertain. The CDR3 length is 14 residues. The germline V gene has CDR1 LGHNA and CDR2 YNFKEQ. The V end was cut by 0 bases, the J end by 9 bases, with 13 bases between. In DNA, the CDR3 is TGTGCCAGCAGCCAAGAGATTAGGGTGGTAACGCAGTATTTT. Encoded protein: CASSQEIRVVTQYF.

CDR3 nucleotides: TGCGCCAGCAGCTTGGGAGGGAGGGAGTACTTC. Translating it yields CASSLGGREYF. The rearrangement uses TRBV5-1 and TRBJ2-7; 7 bases agree with TRBD2. Germline loops: CDR1 SGHRS, CDR2 YFSETQ. Trimming took 0 bases from V and 11 from J; bases not matched to a gene: 2. This CDR3 region has 11 residues.

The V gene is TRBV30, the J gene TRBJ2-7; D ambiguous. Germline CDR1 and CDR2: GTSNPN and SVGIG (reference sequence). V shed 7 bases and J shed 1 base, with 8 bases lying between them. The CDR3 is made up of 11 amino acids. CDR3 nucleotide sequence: TGTGCCTCAAGAACTTCCTACGAGCAGTACTTC. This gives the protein CASRTSYEQYF.

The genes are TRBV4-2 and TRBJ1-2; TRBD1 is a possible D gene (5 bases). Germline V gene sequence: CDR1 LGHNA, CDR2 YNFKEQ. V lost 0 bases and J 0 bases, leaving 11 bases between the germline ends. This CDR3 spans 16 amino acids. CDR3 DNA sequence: TGTGCCAGCAGCCAAGATTCGACAGCTCCTAACTATGGCTACACCTTC. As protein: CASSQDSTAPNYGYTF.

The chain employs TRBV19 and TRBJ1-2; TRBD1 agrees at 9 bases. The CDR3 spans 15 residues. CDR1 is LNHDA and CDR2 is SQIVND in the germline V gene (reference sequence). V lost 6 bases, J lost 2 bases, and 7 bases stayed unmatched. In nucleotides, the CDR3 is TGTGCCAGTAGGCTACGCGGACAGGGGAACTATGGCTACACCTTC. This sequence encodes CASRLRGQGNYGYTF.

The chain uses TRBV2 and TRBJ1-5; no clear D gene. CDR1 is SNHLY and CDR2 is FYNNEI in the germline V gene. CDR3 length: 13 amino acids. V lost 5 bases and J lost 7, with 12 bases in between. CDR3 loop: CASSTQSVQPQHF. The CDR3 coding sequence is TGTGCCAGCAGTACTCAATCGGTACAGCCCCAGCATTTT.

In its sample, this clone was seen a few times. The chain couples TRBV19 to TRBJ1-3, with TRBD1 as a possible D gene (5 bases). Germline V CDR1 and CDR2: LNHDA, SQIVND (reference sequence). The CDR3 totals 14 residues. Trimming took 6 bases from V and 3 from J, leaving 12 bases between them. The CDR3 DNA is TGTGCCAGTAGCAAAGGGGAAATTGGAAACACCATATATTTT. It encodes CASSKGEIGNTIYF.

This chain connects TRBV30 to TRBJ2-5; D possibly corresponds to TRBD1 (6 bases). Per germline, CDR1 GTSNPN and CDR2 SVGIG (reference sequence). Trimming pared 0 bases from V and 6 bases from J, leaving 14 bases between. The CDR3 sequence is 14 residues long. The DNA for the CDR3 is TGTGCCTGGAGTGTCAGGGGAGTAAGAAAGACCCAGTACTTC. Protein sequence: CAWSVRGVRKTQYF.

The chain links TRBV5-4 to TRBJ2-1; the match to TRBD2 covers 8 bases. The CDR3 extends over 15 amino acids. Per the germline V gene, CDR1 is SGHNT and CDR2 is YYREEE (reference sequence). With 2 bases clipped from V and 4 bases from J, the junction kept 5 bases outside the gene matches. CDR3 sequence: CASSLSGSRYNEQFF. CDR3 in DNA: TGTGCCAGCAGCTTAAGCGGGAGTCGGTACAATGAGCAGTTCTTC.

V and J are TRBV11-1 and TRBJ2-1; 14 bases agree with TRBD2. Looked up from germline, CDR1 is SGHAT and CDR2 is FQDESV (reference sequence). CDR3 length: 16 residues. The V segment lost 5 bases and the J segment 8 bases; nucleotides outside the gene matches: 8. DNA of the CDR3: TGTGCCAGCAGCCTCGGGACTAGCGGGAGAGGGGATGAGCAGTTCTTC. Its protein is CASSLGTSGRGDEQFF.

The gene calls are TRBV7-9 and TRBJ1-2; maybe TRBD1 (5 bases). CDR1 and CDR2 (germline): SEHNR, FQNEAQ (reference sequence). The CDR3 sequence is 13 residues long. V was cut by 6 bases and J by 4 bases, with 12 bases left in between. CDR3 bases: TGTGCCAGCAGATCGGGGGAATTCTATGGCTACACCTTC. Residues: CASRSGEFYGYTF.

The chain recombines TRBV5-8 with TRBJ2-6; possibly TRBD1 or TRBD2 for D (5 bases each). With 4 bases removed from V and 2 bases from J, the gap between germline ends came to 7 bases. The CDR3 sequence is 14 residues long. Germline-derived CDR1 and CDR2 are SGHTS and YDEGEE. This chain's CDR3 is CASSLGAGANVLTF. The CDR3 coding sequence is TGTGCCAGCAGCCTGGGGGCTGGGGCCAACGTCCTGACTTTC.

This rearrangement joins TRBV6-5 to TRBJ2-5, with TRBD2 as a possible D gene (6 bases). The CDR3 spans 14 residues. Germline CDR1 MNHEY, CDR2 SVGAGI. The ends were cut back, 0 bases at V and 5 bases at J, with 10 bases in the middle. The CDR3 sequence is CASSYSWGGETQYF. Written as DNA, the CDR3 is TGTGCCAGCAGTTACTCATGGGGAGGTGAGACCCAGTACTTC.